This TCR beta chain came from a study of PD-L1 blockade in urothelial cancer. Overall study: Intravenous atezolizumab, 1,200 mg every 3 weeks, was begun by patients around 2014. Per blood sample, T cells had a median of roughly 150,000.

Only one count was recorded for this clone. Germline values: CDR1 SQVTM, CDR2 ANQGSEA. The CDR3 has 13 residues. V was pared by 3 bases and J by 8 bases, with 7 bases of the junction left unmatched. Assay: immunoSEQ multiplex PCR; the TCRdb copy retains only in-frame clones and omits some. This repertoire shows around 40,000 clones, roughly 89% found once; its top ten account for just under 2%. Locally advanced or metastatic urothelial carcinoma affected all patients. The clonotype was recovered from a man aged 55-75 years with urothelial cancer. J is TRBJ2-3 and V is TRBV29-1; 8 nucleotides align to TRBD2. The input for sequencing was PBMCs, taken around atezolizumab (anti-PD-L1) treatment. Here the CDR3 DNA reads TGCAGCGTTGATTCGGGGGGGCGGGGTACGCAGTATTTT. Its translation is CSVDSGGRGTQYF.